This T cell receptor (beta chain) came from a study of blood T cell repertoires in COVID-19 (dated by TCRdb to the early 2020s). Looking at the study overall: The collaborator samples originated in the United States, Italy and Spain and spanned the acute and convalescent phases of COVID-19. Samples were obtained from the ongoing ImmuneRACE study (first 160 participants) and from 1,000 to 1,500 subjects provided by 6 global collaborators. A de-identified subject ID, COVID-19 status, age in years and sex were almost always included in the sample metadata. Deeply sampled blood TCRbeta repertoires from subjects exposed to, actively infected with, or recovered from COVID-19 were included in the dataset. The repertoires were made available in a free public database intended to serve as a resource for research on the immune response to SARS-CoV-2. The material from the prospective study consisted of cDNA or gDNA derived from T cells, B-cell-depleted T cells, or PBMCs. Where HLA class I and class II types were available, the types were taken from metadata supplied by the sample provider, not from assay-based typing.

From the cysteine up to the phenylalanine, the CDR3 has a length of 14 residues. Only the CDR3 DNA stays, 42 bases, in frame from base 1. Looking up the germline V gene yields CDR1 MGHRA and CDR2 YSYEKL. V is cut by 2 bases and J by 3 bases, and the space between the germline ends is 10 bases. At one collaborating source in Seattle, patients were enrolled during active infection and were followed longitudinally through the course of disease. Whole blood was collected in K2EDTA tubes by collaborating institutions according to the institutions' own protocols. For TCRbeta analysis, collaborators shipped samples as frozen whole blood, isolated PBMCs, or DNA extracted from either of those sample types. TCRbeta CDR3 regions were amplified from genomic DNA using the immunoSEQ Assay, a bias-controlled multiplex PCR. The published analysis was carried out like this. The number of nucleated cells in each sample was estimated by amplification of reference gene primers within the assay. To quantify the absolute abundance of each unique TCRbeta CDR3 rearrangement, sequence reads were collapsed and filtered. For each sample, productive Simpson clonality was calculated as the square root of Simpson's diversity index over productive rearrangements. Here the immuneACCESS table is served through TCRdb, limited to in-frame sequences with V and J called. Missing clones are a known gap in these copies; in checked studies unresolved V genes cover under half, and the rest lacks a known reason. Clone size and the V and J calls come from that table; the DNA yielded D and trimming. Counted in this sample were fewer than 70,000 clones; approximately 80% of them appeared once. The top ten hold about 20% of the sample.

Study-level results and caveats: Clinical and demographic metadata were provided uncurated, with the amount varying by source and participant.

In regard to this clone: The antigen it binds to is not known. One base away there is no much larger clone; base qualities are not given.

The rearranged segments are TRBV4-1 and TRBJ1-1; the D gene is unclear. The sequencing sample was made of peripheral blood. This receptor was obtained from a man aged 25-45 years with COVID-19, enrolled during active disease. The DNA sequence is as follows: TGCGCCAGCAGCCAATCCGTCCGAGACACTGAAGCTTTCTTT. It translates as CASSQSVRDTEAFF.